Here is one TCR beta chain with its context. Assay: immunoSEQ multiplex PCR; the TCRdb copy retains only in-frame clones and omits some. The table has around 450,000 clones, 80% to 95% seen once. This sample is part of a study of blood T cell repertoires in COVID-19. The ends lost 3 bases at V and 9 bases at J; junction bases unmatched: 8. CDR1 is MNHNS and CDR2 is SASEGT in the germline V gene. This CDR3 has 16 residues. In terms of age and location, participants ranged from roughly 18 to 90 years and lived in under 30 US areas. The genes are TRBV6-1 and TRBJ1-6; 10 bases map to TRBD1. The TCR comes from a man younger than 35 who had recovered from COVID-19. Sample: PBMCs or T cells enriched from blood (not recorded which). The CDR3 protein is CASSDPRTGGLSPLHF. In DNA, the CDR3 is TGTGCCAGCAGTGACCCCCGGACAGGGGGGCTTTCACCCCTCCACTTT.